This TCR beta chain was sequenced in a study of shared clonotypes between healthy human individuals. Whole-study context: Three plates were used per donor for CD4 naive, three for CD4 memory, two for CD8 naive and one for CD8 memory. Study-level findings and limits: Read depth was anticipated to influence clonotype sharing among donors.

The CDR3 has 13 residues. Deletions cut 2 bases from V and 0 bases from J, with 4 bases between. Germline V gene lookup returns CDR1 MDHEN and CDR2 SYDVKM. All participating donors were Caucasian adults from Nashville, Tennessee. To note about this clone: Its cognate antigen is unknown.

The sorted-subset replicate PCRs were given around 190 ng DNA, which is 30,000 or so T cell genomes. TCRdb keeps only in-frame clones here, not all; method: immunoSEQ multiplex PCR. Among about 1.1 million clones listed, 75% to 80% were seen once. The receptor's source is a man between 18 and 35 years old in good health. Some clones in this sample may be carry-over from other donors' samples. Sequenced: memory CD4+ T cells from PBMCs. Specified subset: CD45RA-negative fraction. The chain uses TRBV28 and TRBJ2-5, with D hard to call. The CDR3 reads CASSLGHQETQYF. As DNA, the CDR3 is TGTGCCAGCAGTTTAGGGCACCAAGAGACCCAGTACTTC.